Presented here are 30 T cell receptor beta chains from one specimen sequenced in a study of blood T cell repertoires in COVID-19 (dated by TCRdb to about 2020). Receptors were amplified or captured by the immunoSEQ multiplex PCR assay. TCRdb took over this immuneACCESS table, retaining in-frame rearrangements with V and J assigned. Such tables are incomplete; in checked studies, under half of the missing clones stem from an unresolved V gene, and the remainder is unexplained. For this sample the table gives around 90,000 clones, of which about 91% were detected only once. The ten largest clones represent about 2% of the sample. Sample: peripheral blood. The source of these receptors is a man in his fifties with COVID-19, enrolled during active disease.

The V call is TRBV30, the J call TRBJ2-5; TRBD1 matches 7 bases. Germline trimming cut 4 bases from V and 4 bases from J; bases unmatched to any gene: 6. Per germline, CDR1 GTSNPN and CDR2 SVGIG (reference sequence). The CDR3 has 13 amino acids. The CDR3 region is CAWNRGPGETQYF. CDR3 sequence (DNA): TGTGCCTGGAATAGGGGGCCGGGAGAGACCCAGTACTTC.

This clone was seen more than once but under ten times. CDR3 bases: TGTGCCAGCACCCAGGACAGGGGTTTCTATGGCTACACCTTC. It codes for CASTQDRGFYGYTF. The chain carries TRBV6-5 and TRBJ1-2, with TRBD1 matching over 9 bases. The length of the CDR3 is 14 residues. Trimming cost V 7 bases and J 4 bases; bases outside gene matches: 7. From germline, CDR1 is MNHEY and CDR2 SVGAGI.

This clone was counted a few times. This rearrangement joins TRBV27 to TRBJ1-2; tentative D call: TRBD1 (6 bases). Germline CDR1 MNHEY, CDR2 SMNVEV (reference sequence). The CDR3 totals 14 residues. The V end was cut by 2 bases, the J end by 7 bases, with 14 bases between. The CDR3 loop is CASSLRQGSFGYTF. In DNA form, the CDR3 reads TGTGCCAGCAGTTTAAGGCAGGGGAGCTTTGGCTACACCTTC.

The gene calls are TRBV2 and TRBJ2-1, with D possibly TRBD2 on 5 matching bases. This CDR3 region has 11 residues. Germline assignment: CDR1 SNHLY and CDR2 FYNNEI. V dropped 7 bases and J dropped 9 bases, with 10 bases sitting between them. CDR3 DNA sequence: TGTGCCAGCATGAAAGAGGGTGAGCAGTTCTTC. It encodes CASMKEGEQFF.

The J gene is TRBJ2-7, the V gene TRBV30; 7 bases agree with TRBD1. Trimming cost V 1 base and J 5 bases; bases outside gene matches: 5. Per germline, CDR1 GTSNPN and CDR2 SVGIG (reference sequence). The CDR3 has 13 amino acids. The CDR3 nucleotides are TGTGCCTGGAGTGGGCAGGGGGACAACGAGCAGTACTTC. This translates into CAWSGQGDNEQYF.

V gene TRBV15 combines with J gene TRBJ1-2; D gene ambiguous. V lost 0 bases and J 6 bases, leaving 11 bases between the germline ends. Germline CDR1 reads LNHNV; CDR2 reads YYDKDF (reference sequence). The CDR3 is made up of 14 amino acids. Here the CDR3 DNA reads TGTGCCACCAGCAGAGAAAGTTCCGGGAATGGCTACACCTTC. This encodes CATSRESSGNGYTF.

The rearrangement joins TRBV3-1 (or the pseudogene TRBV3-2) to TRBJ2-2; TRBD2 is a possible D gene (5 bases). This CDR3 is built from 15 residues. With 10 bases removed from V and 4 bases from J, the gap between germline ends came to 19 bases. CDR1 is LGHDT and CDR2 is YNNKEL in the germline V gene (reference sequence). The CDR3 sequence: CATSGNRGSTGELFF. In DNA form, the CDR3 reads TGTGCCACCTCGGGAAATAGAGGAAGCACCGGGGAGCTGTTTTTT.

The rearrangement joins TRBV9 to TRBJ2-5; 7 bases map to TRBD1. The germline V gene has CDR1 SGDLS and CDR2 YYNGEE. This CDR3 contains 13 residues. With V trimmed by 4 bases and J by 2 bases, 2 bases remained unmatched. The CDR3, as DNA: TGTGCCAGCAGCAGGGGACAGCAAGAGACCCAGTACTTC. Translation: CASSRGQQETQYF.

The genes are TRBV12-3 or TRBV12-4 and TRBJ1-4, with no clear D. The CDR3 has 13 amino acids. V lost 8 bases and J lost 3, with 10 bases in between. CDR3 protein: CASGRRSNEKLFF. The CDR3 region has the DNA TGTGCCAGCGGCCGGAGATCTAATGAAAAACTGTTTTTT.

The chain combines TRBV5-4 with TRBJ2-1, with a possible D match to TRBD1 (6 bases). V was shortened by 5 bases and J by 8 bases, with 17 bases between the two germline ends. The CDR3 is 14 residues long. Germline assignment: CDR1 SGHNT and CDR2 YYREEE (reference sequence). The CDR3 here is CASSRDPQGYEQFF. CDR3 nucleotide sequence: TGTGCCAGCAGTCGCGACCCCCAGGGGTATGAGCAGTTCTTC. The complete variable domain, with remaining parts taken from reference TRBV5-4 and TRBJ2-1, reads ETGVTQSPTHLIKTRGQQVTLRCSSQSGHNTVSWYQQALGQGPQFIFQYYREEENGRGNFPPRFSGLQFPNYSSELNVNALELDDSALYLCASSRDPQGYEQFFGPGTRLTVL.

The CDR3 bases are TGTGCCAGCAGTCTAGAACAGGGGGTCGGCGAGCAGTACTTC. Protein: CASSLEQGVGEQYF. The chain employs TRBV6-5 and TRBJ2-7, with 8 bases aligning to TRBD1. Losses at the gene ends were 5 bases for V and 6 bases for J; bases not matched to a gene: 9. Per germline, CDR1 MNHEY and CDR2 SVGAGI. This CDR3 contains 14 residues.

The rearrangement links TRBV28 to TRBJ1-2; D uncertain. V shed 5 bases and J shed 3 bases, with 19 bases lying between them. This CDR3 contains 16 residues. Germline V gene lookup returns CDR1 MDHEN and CDR2 SYDVKM. This CDR3 is CASSGVGVRFDYGYTF. The CDR3 nucleotides read TGTGCCAGCAGTGGGGTCGGGGTAAGGTTTGACTATGGCTACACCTTC.

Only one count was recorded for this clone. The chain links TRBV27 to TRBJ1-3; 7 bases align to TRBD1. V lost 5 bases to trimming and J lost 1 base; unmatched junction nucleotides: 8. There are 16 residues in the CDR3. Germline lookup yields CDR1 MNHEY and CDR2 SMNVEV (reference sequence). The CDR3 reads CASSAGQLGSGNTIYF. The CDR3 bases are TGTGCCAGCAGTGCGGGACAGTTGGGATCTGGAAACACCATATATTTT.

The rearrangement uses TRBV4-1 and TRBJ2-4; D gene uncertain. The CDR3 runs 18 residues. V lost 0 bases, J lost 1 base, and 16 bases lay in between. CDR1 is MGHRA, CDR2 YSYEKL, per germline. The CDR3, as DNA: TGCGCCAGCAGCCAAGACCGCCTCCTCCTCGGGGCCAAAAACATTCAGTACTTC. Amino acids: CASSQDRLLLGAKNIQYF.

This clone was recorded only once. The chain joins TRBV19 to TRBJ1-4; TRBD1 is a possible D gene (5 bases). The CDR3 loop spans 14 amino acids. Germline V CDR1 and CDR2: LNHDA, SQIVND (reference sequence). Trimming took off 5 bases at V and 5 bases at J, with 12 bases between the two ends. CDR3 region: CASSAGGYNEKLFF. DNA of the CDR3: TGTGCCAGTAGTGCCGGGGGTTACAATGAAAAACTGTTTTTT.

The rearrangement uses TRBV15 and TRBJ2-5; D unresolved. The V gene lost 4 bases and the J gene lost 5 bases, with 11 bases spanning the gap. The germline CDR1 and CDR2 sequences are LNHNV and YYDKDF (reference sequence). There are 13 residues in the CDR3. The CDR3 DNA sequence: TGTGCCACCAGCAAGGAGTCTAGGGAGACCCAGTACTTC. Encoded protein: CATSKESRETQYF.

The chain recombines TRBV18 with TRBJ2-1; 8 nucleotides match TRBD2. With 6 bases clipped from V and 0 bases from J, the junction kept 4 bases outside the gene matches. This CDR3 is built from 15 residues. Germline CDR1 KGHSH, CDR2 LQKENI. For the CDR3, the DNA is TGTGCCAGCTCTAAAAGCGGGGGCTCCTACAATGAGCAGTTCTTC. It specifies CASSKSGGSYNEQFF.

The chain uses TRBV27 and TRBJ1-6; D remains unclear. Germline V gene lookup returns CDR1 MNHEY and CDR2 SMNVEV (reference sequence). This CDR3 has 16 amino acids. V was cut by 4 bases and J by 8 bases, with 18 bases left in between. The chain's CDR3 is CASSSSTGIRYSPLHF. CDR3 nucleotides: TGTGCCAGCAGTTCCTCCACCGGGATCCGATATTCACCCCTCCACTTT.

This clone was picked up a small number of times. Mismatch with germline at one junction end may stem from a read error. The V and J genes are TRBV6-5 and TRBJ2-2; TRBD1 aligns across 7 bases. CDR1 and CDR2 (germline): MNHEY, SVGAGI. The length of the CDR3 is 14 residues. DNA of the CDR3: TGTGCCACAACGACAGGGCATGGCACCTGGGAGCTGTTTTTT. It is translated as CATTTGHGTWELFF.

The chain links TRBV27 to TRBJ1-1; a possible D gene is TRBD1 (5 bases). V lost 5 bases and J lost 3, with 10 bases in between. Germline assignment: CDR1 MNHEY and CDR2 SMNVEV (reference sequence). The CDR3 is made up of 13 amino acids. CDR3 DNA: TGTGCCAGCAGTAGGAGGGGCGACACTGAAGCTTTCTTT. Residues: CASSRRGDTEAFF.

The chain has TRBV5-4 and TRBJ2-7; TRBD1 matches at 8 bases. The CDR3 is 13 residues long. The germline V gene has CDR1 SGHNT and CDR2 YYREEE (reference sequence). J lost 3 bases, V lost 5 bases, and 4 bases had no gene match. CDR3 DNA: TGTGCCAGCAGGGCCGGGACAGGCTACGAGCAGTACTTC. Amino acid sequence: CASRAGTGYEQYF.

The V and J genes are TRBV7-2 and TRBJ1-6; maybe TRBD1 (5 bases). The CDR3 length is 14 residues. The germline V and J ends were trimmed by 3 bases and 8 bases, with 11 bases remaining between them. The germline V gene has CDR1 SGHTA and CDR2 FQGNSA. The CDR3 reads CASSLGQGYSPLHF. The CDR3 DNA sequence: TGTGCCAGCAGCTTGGGGCAGGGTTATTCACCCCTCCACTTT.

This chain connects TRBV29-1 to TRBJ2-7; D gene uncertain. This CDR3 is 11 amino acids long. With 5 bases removed from V and 2 bases from J, the gap between germline ends came to 7 bases. Germline values: CDR1 SQVTM, CDR2 ANQGSEA. DNA of the CDR3: TGCAGCGTTCGTCAGACCTACGAGCAGTACTTC. Translation: CSVRQTYEQYF.

The V gene is TRBV15, the J gene TRBJ1-1; D gene uncertain. V was clipped by 3 bases and J by 3 bases, with 8 bases between them. Germline V gene lookup returns CDR1 LNHNV and CDR2 YYDKDF (reference sequence). CDR3 length equals 13 residues. CDR3 sequence: CATSSRVHTEAFF. In DNA, the CDR3 is TGTGCCACCAGCAGTCGGGTGCACACTGAAGCTTTCTTT.

The chain links TRBV5-6 to TRBJ1-1, with TRBD1 as a possible D gene (5 bases). This CDR3 spans 15 amino acids. Germline CDR1 and CDR2: SGHDT and YYEEEE. V was clipped by 4 bases and J by 1 base, with 14 bases between them. CDR3 sequence: CASSPYRFQNTEAFF. DNA of the CDR3: TGTGCCAGCAGCCCCTACAGGTTCCAGAACACTGAAGCTTTCTTT.

The V and J genes are TRBV15 and TRBJ2-2; possible D gene TRBD2, 5 bases. The length of the CDR3 is 14 residues. The V gene's germline CDR1 is LNHNV and CDR2 YYDKDF (reference sequence). Trimming took off 5 bases at V and 5 bases at J, with 12 bases between the two ends. DNA of the CDR3: TGTGCCACCAGCGCCCCCCGGGGTACCGGGGAGCTGTTTTTT. Protein: CATSAPRGTGELFF.

This sequence joins TRBV6-2 or TRBV6-3 and TRBJ2-3; 8 bases match TRBD2. Unmatched junction bases numbered 12, after V lost 2 bases and J lost 2 bases. Germline V CDR1 and CDR2: MNHEY, SVGEGT. The CDR3 loop spans 18 amino acids. The CDR3 nucleotides are TGTGCCAGCAGTTACGGGATGTGGGCGGGGGGCGACACAGATACGCAGTATTTT. Translated: CASSYGMWAGGDTDTQYF.

This clone was counted a few times. The V and J genes are TRBV5-5 and TRBJ1-5; D is undetermined. Trimming cost V 0 bases and J 1 base, with 11 bases left between them. Germline V CDR1 and CDR2: SGHKS, YYEKEE (reference sequence). The CDR3 is 16 residues long. Written as DNA, the CDR3 is TGTGCCAGCAGCTTGGGTGTGCAGGTCAGCAATCAGCCCCAGCATTTT. Protein product: CASSLGVQVSNQPQHF.

The chain recombines TRBV6-4 with TRBJ1-4; the match to TRBD1 covers 10 bases. The CDR3 runs to 18 residues. CDR1 is MRHNA and CDR2 is SNTAGT in the germline V gene. V dropped 4 bases and J dropped 3; count of bases not matched to a gene: 11. This CDR3 reads CASSASGTGVLSNEKLFF. CDR3 sequence (DNA): TGTGCCAGCAGTGCTTCGGGGACAGGGGTCCTTTCTAATGAAAAACTGTTTTTT.

The chain recombines TRBV6-5 with TRBJ2-6, with D maybe TRBD2 (6 bases). The CDR3 length is 15 residues. Germline V gene lookup returns CDR1 MNHEY and CDR2 SVGAGI. V was pared by 4 bases and J by 2 bases, with 9 bases between. The CDR3 loop is CASSSAGPGANVLTF. As DNA, the CDR3 is TGTGCCAGCAGTTCGGCGGGGCCTGGGGCCAACGTCCTGACTTTC.